Listed below are T cell receptor beta chains from one sample, sequenced in a study of T cells after somatic rescue of genetic block. The protocol was immunoSEQ multiplex PCR, while the TCRdb copy is restricted to in-frame clones and leaves out a portion. The sample has tens of thousands of clones, 85% to 90% seen once. Sequencing was carried out using peripheral blood mononuclear cells (PBMCs). The receptor source for this set is a young woman. CDR3s include the opening cysteine and the closing phenylalanine or tryptophan. The D gene is left open where the match is weak. Size tells how often a clone was seen (once, few, many) or the class of an expanded clone, and some rows leave it out.

CDR3aa | CDR3nt | abundance | j_gene | v_gene | d_gene
CASSLGRDRNEKLFF | TGTGCCAGCAGCTTAGGTCGGGACAGAAATGAAAAACTGTTTTTT | . | TRBJ1-4 | TRBV11-2 | TRBD1
CASSNSNQPQHF | TGCGCCAGCAGTAATAGCAATCAGCCCCAGCATTTT | few | TRBJ1-5 | TRBV10-2 | .
CASSFEGAANYGYTF | TGCGCCAGCAGCTTCGAAGGGGCAGCTAACTATGGCTACACCTTC | . | TRBJ1-2 | TRBV5-1 | .
CASSLSGGHGNTIYF | TGTGCCAGCAGTCTGTCCGGGGGGCATGGAAACACCATATATTTT | . | TRBJ1-3 | TRBV27 | .
CSVQGSRYEQYF | TGCAGCGTGCAAGGCTCACGCTACGAGCAGTACTTC | . | TRBJ2-7 | TRBV29-1 | .
CSVLGGEHTEAFF | TGCAGCGTTTTAGGCGGAGAGCACACTGAAGCTTTCTTT | . | TRBJ1-1 | TRBV29-1 | .
CASSLRGPEAFF | TGTGCCAGCAGCCTACGGGGACCTGAAGCTTTCTTT | . | TRBJ1-1 | TRBV7-2 | .
CASSFVGRGSLEQYF | TGTGCCAGCAGTTTCGTGGGCAGGGGGTCCCTCGAGCAGTACTTC | . | TRBJ2-7 | TRBV28 | TRBD1
CASRRGSSYEQYF | TGTGCCAGCAGGCGAGGTTCCTCCTACGAGCAGTACTTC | . | TRBJ2-7 | TRBV28 | .
CASTLGAKSTDTQYF | TGCGCCAGCACCCTCGGGGCGAAGAGCACAGATACGCAGTATTTT | . | TRBJ2-3 | TRBV5-1 | .
CATSRAPPGGSYEQYF | TGTGCCACCAGCAGAGCCCCCCCTGGGGGGTCCTACGAGCAGTACTTC | . | TRBJ2-7 | TRBV15 | .
CASSQGNRDRGHEQYF | TGTGCCAGCAGCCAAGGGAACCGGGACAGGGGGCACGAGCAGTACTTC | few | TRBJ2-7 | TRBV4-2 | TRBD1
CASSFGHLRDLAKNIQYF | TGCGCCAGCAGCTTCGGACATCTCCGGGACTTAGCCAAAAACATTCAGTACTTC | . | TRBJ2-4 | TRBV5-1 | .
CASSPLSGSSYNEQFF | TGTGCCAGCTCACCACTCAGCGGGAGCTCCTACAATGAGCAGTTCTTC | once | TRBJ2-1 | TRBV18 | TRBD2
CASSTTTASSGNTIYF | TGTGCCAGCAGCACTACAACAGCGAGCTCTGGAAACACCATATATTTT | . | TRBJ1-3 | TRBV7-9 | .
CAWTSGLYEQYF | TGTGCCTGGACATCAGGACTCTACGAGCAGTACTTC | . | TRBJ2-7 | TRBV30 | .
CASGYYEQYF | TGTGCCAGCGGATACTACGAGCAGTACTTC | . | TRBJ2-7 | TRBV28 | .
CASRVTLTDTIDSYNEQFF | TGTGCCAGCAGAGTCACCCTTACCGATACGATCGACTCCTACAATGAGCAGTTCTTC | . | TRBJ2-1 | TRBV28 | .
CASSVAASMGYTF | TGTGCCAGCAGCGTAGCCGCGAGTATGGGCTACACCTTC | once | TRBJ1-2 | TRBV9 | .
CASRDRDSYYEQYF | TGTGCCAGCAGGGACAGGGACAGCTACTACGAGCAGTACTTC | . | TRBJ2-7 | TRBV27 | TRBD1
CASSQVVGTEQYF | TGCGCCAGCAGCCAAGTTGTGGGCACCGAGCAGTACTTC | . | TRBJ2-7 | TRBV4-3 | .
CASSYSGHPKVGTF | TGTGCCAGCAGTTACTCCGGACACCCAAAAGTCGGCACCTTC | . | TRBJ1-2 | TRBV6-5 | .
CASRRQGLNEKLFF | TGTGCCAGCAGGCGACAGGGCCTTAATGAAAAACTGTTTTTT | . | TRBJ1-4 | TRBV5-6 | TRBD1
CASSPKGLGLELFF | TGTGCCAGCTCACCAAAGGGGTTAGGGCTGGAGCTGTTTTTT | . | TRBJ2-2 | TRBV18 | .
CASRLLADLPYEQYF | TGTGCCAGCAGACTTCTAGCGGACCTCCCCTACGAGCAGTACTTC | . | TRBJ2-7 | TRBV5-6 | TRBD2
CSVVGGQGVYNEQFF | TGCAGCGTTGTAGGAGGACAGGGAGTTTACAATGAGCAGTTCTTC | . | TRBJ2-1 | TRBV29-1 | TRBD1
CASSLRTGENTEAFF | TGTGCCAGCAGCCTTCGGACAGGGGAGAACACTGAAGCTTTCTTT | . | TRBJ1-1 | TRBV5-4 | TRBD1
CASSPRQINTEAFF | TGTGCCAGCTCACCACGACAGATAAACACTGAAGCTTTCTTT | . | TRBJ1-1 | TRBV18 | .
CASGPRPGTGVWESNQPQHF | TGTGCTAGTGGTCCCCGTCCCGGGACAGGGGTTTGGGAGAGCAATCAGCCCCAGCATTTT | once | TRBJ1-5 | TRBV12-5 | TRBD1
CASSQRGRSLSGYTF | TGCGCCAGCAGTCAAAGAGGACGGTCCCTCTCTGGCTACACCTTC | once | TRBJ1-2 | TRBV23-1 | .
CASSPLAGSSSNTGELFF | TGTGCCAGCAGCCCACTAGCGGGATCGTCCTCGAACACCGGGGAGCTGTTTTTT | . | TRBJ2-2 | TRBV11-3 | TRBD2
CASSPAGSSGANGQFF | TGTGCCAGCAGTCCCGCTGGGAGTAGCGGGGCGAATGGGCAGTTCTTC | . | TRBJ2-1 | TRBV6-4 | TRBD2
CASSLGGNEKLFF | TGTGCCAGCAGCCTAGGGGGGAATGAAAAACTGTTTTTT | . | TRBJ1-4 | TRBV6-5 | .
CASSANRMNYEQYF | TGTGCCAGCAGTGCAAACAGGATGAATTACGAGCAGTACTTC | . | TRBJ2-7 | TRBV2 | .
CASSLEQGKLFF | TGTGCCAGCAGCTTAGAGCAAGGAAAACTGTTTTTT | once | TRBJ1-4 | TRBV5-4 | .
CASSLEGANPGELFF | TGCGCCAGCAGCTTGGAAGGGGCGAACCCCGGGGAGCTGTTTTTT | . | TRBJ2-2 | TRBV5-1 | .
CASSLDRTNYGYTF | TGCGCCAGCAGCTTGGACCGTACCAACTATGGCTACACCTTC | . | TRBJ1-2 | TRBV5-1 | .
CASSEGLRGEQPQHF | TGTGCCAGCAGTGAAGGACTCAGGGGAGAGCAGCCCCAGCATTTT | . | TRBJ1-5 | TRBV6-1 | .
CASSIPSYNEQFF | TGTGCCAGTAGTATTCCTTCCTACAATGAGCAGTTCTTC | . | TRBJ2-1 | TRBV19 | .
CASSDGQAGGLTGELFF | TGTGCCAGCAGTGACGGCCAAGCGGGAGGGCTTACCGGGGAGCTGTTTTTT | . | TRBJ2-2 | TRBV6-4 | TRBD2
CASSRSLTDTQYF | TGTGCCAGCAGCCGGTCCCTGACAGATACGCAGTATTTT | . | TRBJ2-3 | TRBV7-2 | .
CASSEAGSSYEQYF | TGTGCCAGCTCCGAAGCGGGGTCCTCCTACGAGCAGTACTTC | . | TRBJ2-7 | TRBV18 | TRBD2
CASSPQGGPIEQFF | TGTGCCAGCAGCCCACAAGGGGGGCCAATTGAGCAGTTCTTC | . | TRBJ2-1 | TRBV5-5 | .
CASSVVSTSLETQYF | TGTGCCAGCAGCGTAGTATCGACGTCGTTGGAGACCCAGTACTTC | . | TRBJ2-5 | TRBV9 | .
CASSPGRNTEAFF | TGTGCCAGCAGCCCGGGACGGAACACTGAAGCTTTCTTT | . | TRBJ1-1 | TRBV28 | .
CASTPGTPLSEQYF | TGTGCCAGCACTCCCGGGACTCCCCTGTCGGAGCAGTACTTC | . | TRBJ2-7 | TRBV2 | .
CAWTPGQGTNQPQHF | TGCGCCTGGACCCCGGGACAGGGTACCAATCAGCCCCAGCATTTT | . | TRBJ1-5 | TRBV30 | TRBD1
CASSEALGLYIQYF | TGTGCCAGCAGTGAAGCGCTCGGCCTGTACATTCAGTACTTC | . | TRBJ2-4 | TRBV6-1 | .
CASSGLDRVSGNTIYF | TGTGCCAGCAGTGGACTAGACAGGGTCTCTGGAAACACCATATATTTT | . | TRBJ1-3 | TRBV28 | TRBD1
CAIKGTGDNQPQHF | TGTGCCATCAAGGGGACAGGCGACAATCAGCCCCAGCATTTT | . | TRBJ1-5 | TRBV10-3 | TRBD1
CATRGGRSGRAYNEQFF | TGTGCCACCAGAGGGGGCCGTAGCGGGAGGGCTTACAATGAGCAGTTCTTC | . | TRBJ2-1 | TRBV15 | TRBD2
CASSVGGLAGGFSFHEQYF | TGTGCCAGCAGCGTAGGAGGACTAGCGGGAGGCTTCTCATTCCACGAGCAGTACTTC | . | TRBJ2-7 | TRBV9 | TRBD2
CASSRSVGELFF | TGTGCCAGCAGCCGCTCGGTCGGGGAGCTGTTTTTT | . | TRBJ2-2 | TRBV7-2 | .
CASSLRGLALGGHEQYF | TGTGCCAGCAGCTTAAGGGGACTAGCGTTAGGTGGCCACGAGCAGTACTTC | . | TRBJ2-7 | TRBV7-6 | TRBD2
CASRGGQGIRSNQPQHF | TGCGCCAGCAGGGGCGGACAGGGTATTCGAAGCAATCAGCCCCAGCATTTT | . | TRBJ1-5 | TRBV10-2 | TRBD1
CASSVGLPYEQYF | TGCGCCAGCAGCGTGGGGCTGCCCTACGAGCAGTACTTC | . | TRBJ2-7 | TRBV4-3 | .
CASRAPGQGSYEQYF | TGTGCCAGCAGAGCCCCGGGACAGGGTTCCTACGAGCAGTACTTC | . | TRBJ2-7 | TRBV6-6 | TRBD1
CAWSKREPRWETQYF | TGTGCCTGGTCGAAGCGGGAACCAAGGTGGGAGACCCAGTACTTC | . | TRBJ2-5 | TRBV30 | TRBD2
CASEASGRGPYEQYF | TGTGCCAGCGAGGCTAGCGGGAGGGGGCCCTACGAGCAGTACTTC | . | TRBJ2-7 | TRBV6-1 | TRBD2